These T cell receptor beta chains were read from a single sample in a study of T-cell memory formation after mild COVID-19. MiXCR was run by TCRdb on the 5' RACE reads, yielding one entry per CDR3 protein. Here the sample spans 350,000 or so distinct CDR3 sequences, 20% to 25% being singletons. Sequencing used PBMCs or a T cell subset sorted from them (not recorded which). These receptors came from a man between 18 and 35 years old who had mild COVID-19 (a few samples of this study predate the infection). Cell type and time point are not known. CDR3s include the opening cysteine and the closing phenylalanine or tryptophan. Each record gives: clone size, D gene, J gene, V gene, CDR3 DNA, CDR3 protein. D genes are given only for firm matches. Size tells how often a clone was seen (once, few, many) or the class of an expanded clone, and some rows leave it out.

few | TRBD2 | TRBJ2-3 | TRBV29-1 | TGCAGCGTCGAGATCATTAGCGGGGGGGCAGGGACGCAGTATTTT | CSVEIISGGAGTQYF
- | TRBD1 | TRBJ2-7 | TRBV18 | TGTGCCAGCTTAGGGACAGGGAGTGGCGAGCAGTACTTC | CASLGTGSGEQYF
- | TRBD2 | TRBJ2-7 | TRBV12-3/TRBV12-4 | TGTGCCAGCAGTTTGCTAGCGGGAGGCTACGAGCAGTACTTC | CASSLLAGGYEQYF
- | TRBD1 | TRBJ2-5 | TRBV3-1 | TGTGCCAGCAGCCCCCAGGACAGGGGTTTGGAGACCCAGTACTTC | CASSPQDRGLETQYF
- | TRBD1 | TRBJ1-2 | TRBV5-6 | TGTGCCAGCGATCTACAGGGGGCAGATGGCTACACCTTC | CASDLQGADGYTF
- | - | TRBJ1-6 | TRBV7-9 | TGTGCCAGCAGACCCCTCGGGGCGCCCCTCCACTTT | CASRPLGAPLHF
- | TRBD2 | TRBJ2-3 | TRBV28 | TGTGCCAGCAGTTTAAGGCTAGCGGGGGGAAACACAGATACGCAGTATTTT | CASSLRLAGGNTDTQYF
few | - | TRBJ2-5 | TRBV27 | TGTGCCAGCAGTCCGGAACTAGCCTCCGTGGGAGAGACCCAGTACTTC | CASSPELASVGETQYF
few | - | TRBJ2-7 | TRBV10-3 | TGTGCCATCAGTGAGAGGGGCAACGAGCAGTACTTC | CAISERGNEQYF
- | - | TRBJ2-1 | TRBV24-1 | TGTGCCACCAGTGAGGGGGACACGGGACACGGGGAGCAGTTCTTC | CATSEGDTGHGEQFF
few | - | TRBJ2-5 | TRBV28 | TGTGCCAGCAGTGGAGGCAGGGTGGAGACCCAGTACTTC | CASSGGRVETQYF
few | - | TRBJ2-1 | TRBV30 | TGTGCCTGGGGGAGTAGTGGGGATCGGTTCTTC | CAWGSSGDRFF
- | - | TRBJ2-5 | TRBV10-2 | TGCGCCACCTCTGAGGGGACGGGGGTGGCCCAGTACTTC | CATSEGTGVAQYF
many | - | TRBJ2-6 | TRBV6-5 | TGTGCCAGCAGTTCCACAGGGAGCTCTGGGGCCAACGTCCTGACTTTC | CASSSTGSSGANVLTF
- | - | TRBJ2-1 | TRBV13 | TGTGCCAGCAGCCCCGGGACCGCTCATGAGCAGTTCTTC | CASSPGTAHEQFF
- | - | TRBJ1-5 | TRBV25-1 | TGTGCCAGCAGTCCCGCAGGGTGGGGCAATCAGCCCCAGCATTTT | CASSPAGWGNQPQHF
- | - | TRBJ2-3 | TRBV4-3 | TGCGCCAGCAGCCAAGCGGGGGTCGGCACAGATACGCAGTATTTT | CASSQAGVGTDTQYF
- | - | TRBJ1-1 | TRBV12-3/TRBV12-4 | TGTGCCAGCAGTGAGCCCGGGGGGGGAACTGAAGCTTTCTTT | CASSEPGGGTEAFF
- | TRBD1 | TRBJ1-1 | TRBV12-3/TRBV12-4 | TGTGCCAGCAGCGAACTTGGACAGGGGTTCCCCAAAGCTTTCTTT | CASSELGQGFPKAFF
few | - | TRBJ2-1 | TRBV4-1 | TGCGCCAGCAGCCAGGAGTATAGCGGCTACAATGAGCAGTTCTTC | CASSQEYSGYNEQFF
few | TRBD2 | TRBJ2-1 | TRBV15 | TGTGCCACCAGCCGGGGACTAGCGGGGACTTACAATGAGCAGTTCTTC | CATSRGLAGTYNEQFF
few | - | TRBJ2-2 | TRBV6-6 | TGTGCCAGCAGTGCGAGCCTCCTGAACACCGGGGAGCTGTTTTTT | CASSASLLNTGELFF
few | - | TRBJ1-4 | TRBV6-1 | TGTGCCAGTCGGCGAGGCGAAAAACTGTTTTTT | CASRRGEKLFF
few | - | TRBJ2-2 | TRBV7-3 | TGTGCCAGCAGCCCCGCGGGGCAGTGGGTCTCCGGGGAGCTGTTTTTT | CASSPAGQWVSGELFF
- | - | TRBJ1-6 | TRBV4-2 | TGTGCCAGCAGCCAAGATGCGTCGCGTCAGGGGCGGGGAGCCCTCCACTTT | CASSQDASRQGRGALHF
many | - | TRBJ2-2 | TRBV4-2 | TGTGCCAGCAGCCAAGGGACATTCACCGGGGAGCTGTTTTTT | CASSQGTFTGELFF
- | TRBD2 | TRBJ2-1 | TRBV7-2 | TGTGCCAGCAGCTTTTTTTACGGGGGGAACAATGAGCAGTTCTTC | CASSFFYGGNNEQFF
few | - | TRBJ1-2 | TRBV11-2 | TGTGCCGTCCGGGACACCAACTATGGCTACACCTTC | CAVRDTNYGYTF
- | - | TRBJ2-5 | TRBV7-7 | TGTGCTAGCAGCCCCGGAGCGTTTATAGAGACCCAGTACTTC | CASSPGAFIETQYF
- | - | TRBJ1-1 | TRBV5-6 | TGTGCCAGCAGCTTGGGGACAGTGAGGACTGAAGCTTTCTTT | CASSLGTVRTEAFF
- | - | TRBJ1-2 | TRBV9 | TGTGCCAGCAGCGTAGGTCGGGGGAACTATGGCTACACCTTC | CASSVGRGNYGYTF
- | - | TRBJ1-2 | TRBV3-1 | TGTGCCAGCAGCCTAATGGCTAACTATGGCTACACCTTC | CASSLMANYGYTF
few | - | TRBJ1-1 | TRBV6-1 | TGTGCCAGCAGTCTCCCAACGACGGACACTGAAGCTTTCTTT | CASSLPTTDTEAFF
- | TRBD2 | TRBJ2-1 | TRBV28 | TGTGCCAGTAACCCGATCCCGAGGCGGGGGTTTTCTCACAATGAGCAGCAGTTCTTC | CASNPIPRRGFSHNEQQFF